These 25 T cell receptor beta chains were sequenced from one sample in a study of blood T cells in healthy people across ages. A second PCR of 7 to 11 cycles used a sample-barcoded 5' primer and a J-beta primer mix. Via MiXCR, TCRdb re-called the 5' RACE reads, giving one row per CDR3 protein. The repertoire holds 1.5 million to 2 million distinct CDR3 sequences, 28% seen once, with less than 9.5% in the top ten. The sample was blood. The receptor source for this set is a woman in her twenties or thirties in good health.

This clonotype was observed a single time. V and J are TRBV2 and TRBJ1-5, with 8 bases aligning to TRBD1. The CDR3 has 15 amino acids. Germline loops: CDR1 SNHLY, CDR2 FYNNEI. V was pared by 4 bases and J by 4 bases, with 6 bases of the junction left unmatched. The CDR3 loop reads CASSVLDRGNQPQHF. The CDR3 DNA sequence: TGTGCCAGCAGTGTTCTTGACAGGGGAAATCAGCCCCAGCATTTT.

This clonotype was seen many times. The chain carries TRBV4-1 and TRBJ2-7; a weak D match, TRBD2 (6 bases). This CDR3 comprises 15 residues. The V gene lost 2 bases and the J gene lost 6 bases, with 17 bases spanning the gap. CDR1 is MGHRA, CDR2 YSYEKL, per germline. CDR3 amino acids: CASSQLEGLSGEQYF. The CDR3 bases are TGCGCCAGCAGCCAACTGGAGGGACTTTCGGGCGAGCAGTACTTC.

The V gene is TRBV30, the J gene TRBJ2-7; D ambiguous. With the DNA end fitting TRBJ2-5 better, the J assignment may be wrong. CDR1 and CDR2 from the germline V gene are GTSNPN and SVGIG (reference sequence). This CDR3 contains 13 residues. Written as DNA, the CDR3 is TGTGCCTGGAGTAAAAGGGTGAGGGAGACCCAGTACTTC. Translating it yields CAWSKRVRETQYF.

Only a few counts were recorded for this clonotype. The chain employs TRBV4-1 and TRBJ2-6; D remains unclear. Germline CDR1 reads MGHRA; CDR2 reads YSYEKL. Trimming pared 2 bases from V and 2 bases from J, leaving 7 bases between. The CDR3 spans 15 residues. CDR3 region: CASSQILTGANVLTF. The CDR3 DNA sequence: TGCGCCAGCAGCCAAATCCTAACTGGGGCCAACGTCCTGACTTTC.

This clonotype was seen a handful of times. The DNA of the CDR3 is TGCAGCGTTGAGATAGCGGGAGTGTCGTTGAATGAGCAGTACTTC. Its translation is CSVEIAGVSLNEQYF. The V gene is TRBV29-1, the J gene TRBJ2-7; 9 nucleotides match TRBD2. CDR1 and CDR2 (germline): SQVTM, ANQGSEA. The CDR3 contains 15 residues. Trimming removed 3 bases from V and 7 bases from J; junction bases left unmatched: 13.

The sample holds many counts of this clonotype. CDR3 residues: CSAREGTDIQYF. CDR3 nucleotide sequence: TGCAGCGCCCGAGAGGGTACGGACATTCAGTACTTC. This rearrangement joins TRBV29-1 to TRBJ2-4, with D maybe TRBD2 (5 bases). There are 12 residues in the CDR3. Germline V gene lookup returns CDR1 SQVTM and CDR2 ANQGSEA. V was cut by 7 bases and J by 8 bases, with 15 bases left in between.

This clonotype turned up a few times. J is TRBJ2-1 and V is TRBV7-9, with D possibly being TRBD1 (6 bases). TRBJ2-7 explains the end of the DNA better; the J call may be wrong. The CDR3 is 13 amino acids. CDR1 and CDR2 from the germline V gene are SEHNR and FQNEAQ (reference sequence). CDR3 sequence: CASSLDSYNEQYF. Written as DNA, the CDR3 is TGTGCCAGCAGCTTGGACAGCTACAATGAGCAGTACTTC.

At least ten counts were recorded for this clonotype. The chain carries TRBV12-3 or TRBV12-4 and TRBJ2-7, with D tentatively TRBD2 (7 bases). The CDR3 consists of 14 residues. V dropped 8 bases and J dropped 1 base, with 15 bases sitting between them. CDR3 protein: CASGWGGESYEQYF. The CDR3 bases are TGTGCCAGCGGATGGGGGGGCGAATCCTACGAGCAGTACTTC.

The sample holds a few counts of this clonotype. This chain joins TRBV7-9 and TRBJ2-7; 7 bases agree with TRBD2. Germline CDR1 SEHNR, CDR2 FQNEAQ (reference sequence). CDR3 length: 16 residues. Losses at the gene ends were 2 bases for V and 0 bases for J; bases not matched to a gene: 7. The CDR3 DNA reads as TGTGCCAGCAGCTTACTCGGGGGGTCCGGCTCCTACGAGCAGTACTTC. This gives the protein CASSLLGGSGSYEQYF.

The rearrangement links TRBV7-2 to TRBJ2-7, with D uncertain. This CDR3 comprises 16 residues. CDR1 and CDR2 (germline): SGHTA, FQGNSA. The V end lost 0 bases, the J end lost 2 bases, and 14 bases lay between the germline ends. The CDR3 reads CASSLAGTDGPYEQYF. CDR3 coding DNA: TGTGCCAGCAGCTTAGCGGGAACGGACGGCCCCTACGAGCAGTACTTC.

CDR3 nucleotides: TGTGCCAGCAGTTTCATTGGGCCCAGGCCCGAGTATGCCGATTTCTTT. Amino acids: CASSFIGPRPEYADFF. The chain carries TRBV28 and TRBJ1-1; D gene uncertain. Trimming removed 3 bases from V and 13 bases from J, with 27 bases in between. Per germline, CDR1 MDHEN and CDR2 SYDVKM. The CDR3 sequence is 16 residues long.

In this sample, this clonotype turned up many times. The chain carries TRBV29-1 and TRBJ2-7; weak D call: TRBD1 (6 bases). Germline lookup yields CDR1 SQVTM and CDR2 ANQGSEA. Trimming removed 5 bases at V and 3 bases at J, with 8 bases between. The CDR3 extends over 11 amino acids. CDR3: CSVRTDYEQYF. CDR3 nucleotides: TGCAGCGTTAGGACAGACTACGAGCAGTACTTC.

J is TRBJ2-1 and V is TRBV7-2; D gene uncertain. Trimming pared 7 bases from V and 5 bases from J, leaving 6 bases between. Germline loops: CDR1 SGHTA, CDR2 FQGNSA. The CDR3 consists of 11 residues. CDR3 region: CASNSDNEQFF. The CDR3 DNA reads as TGTGCCAGCAACTCGGACAATGAGCAGTTCTTC.

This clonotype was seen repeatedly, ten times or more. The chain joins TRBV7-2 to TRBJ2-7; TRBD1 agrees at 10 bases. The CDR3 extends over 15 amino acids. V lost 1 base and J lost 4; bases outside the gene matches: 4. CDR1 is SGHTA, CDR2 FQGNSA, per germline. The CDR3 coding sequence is TGTGCCAGCAGCTTAGGACAGGGGGCGCGGTACGAGCAGTACTTC. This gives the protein CASSLGQGARYEQYF.

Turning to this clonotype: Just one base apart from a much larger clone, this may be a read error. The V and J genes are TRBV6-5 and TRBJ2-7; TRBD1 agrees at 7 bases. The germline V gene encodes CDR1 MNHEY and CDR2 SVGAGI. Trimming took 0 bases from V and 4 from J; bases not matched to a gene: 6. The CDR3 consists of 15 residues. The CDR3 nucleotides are TGTGCCAGCAGTTACTCGAACAGGGGTAGATACGAGCAGTACTTC. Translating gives CASSYSNRGRYEQYF.

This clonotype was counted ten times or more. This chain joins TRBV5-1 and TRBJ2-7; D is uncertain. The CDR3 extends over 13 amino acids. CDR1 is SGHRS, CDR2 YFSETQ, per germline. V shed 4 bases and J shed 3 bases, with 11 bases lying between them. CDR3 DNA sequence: TGCGCCAGCAGCCCGACTGACGGCTACGAGCAGTACTTC. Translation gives CASSPTDGYEQYF.

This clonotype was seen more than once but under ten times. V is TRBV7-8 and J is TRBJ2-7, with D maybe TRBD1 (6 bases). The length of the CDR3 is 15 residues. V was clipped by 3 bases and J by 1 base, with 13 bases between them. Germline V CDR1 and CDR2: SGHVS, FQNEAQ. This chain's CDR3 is CASSFYQGPSYEQYF. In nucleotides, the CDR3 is TGTGCCAGCAGCTTTTATCAGGGGCCGTCCTACGAGCAGTACTTC.

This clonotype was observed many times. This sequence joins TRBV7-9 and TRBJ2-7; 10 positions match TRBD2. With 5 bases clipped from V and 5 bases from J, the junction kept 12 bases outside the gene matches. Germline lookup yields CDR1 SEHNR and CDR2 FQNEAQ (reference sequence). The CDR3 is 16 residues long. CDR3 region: CASSRGLASGSDEQYF. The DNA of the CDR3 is TGTGCCAGCAGCCGAGGGCTAGCTAGCGGGAGCGACGAGCAGTACTTC.

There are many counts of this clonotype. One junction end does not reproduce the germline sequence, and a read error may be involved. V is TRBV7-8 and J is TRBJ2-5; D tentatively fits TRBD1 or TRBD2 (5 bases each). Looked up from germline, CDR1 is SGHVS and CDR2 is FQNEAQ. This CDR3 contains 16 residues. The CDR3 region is CASILAIDRVAETQYF. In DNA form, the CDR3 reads TGTGCCAGCATCTTAGCGATAGACAGAGTAGCAGAGACCCAGTACTTC.

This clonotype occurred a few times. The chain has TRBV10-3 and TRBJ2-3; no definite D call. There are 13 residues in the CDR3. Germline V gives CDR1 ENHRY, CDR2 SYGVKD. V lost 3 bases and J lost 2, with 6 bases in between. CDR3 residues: CAISDGFTDTQYF. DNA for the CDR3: TGTGCCATCAGTGACGGATTCACAGATACGCAGTATTTT.

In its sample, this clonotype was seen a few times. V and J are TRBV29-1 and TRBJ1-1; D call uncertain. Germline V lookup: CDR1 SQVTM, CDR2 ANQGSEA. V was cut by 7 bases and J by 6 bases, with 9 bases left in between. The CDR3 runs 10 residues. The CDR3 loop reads CSAHDAEAFF. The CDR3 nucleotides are TGCAGCGCTCACGATGCTGAAGCTTTCTTT.

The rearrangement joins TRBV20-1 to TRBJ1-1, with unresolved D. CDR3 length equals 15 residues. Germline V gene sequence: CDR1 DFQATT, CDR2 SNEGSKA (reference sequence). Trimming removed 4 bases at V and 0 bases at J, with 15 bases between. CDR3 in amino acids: CSAMGLVRMNTEAFF. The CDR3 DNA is TGCAGTGCTATGGGCCTCGTACGAATGAACACTGAAGCTTTCTTT.

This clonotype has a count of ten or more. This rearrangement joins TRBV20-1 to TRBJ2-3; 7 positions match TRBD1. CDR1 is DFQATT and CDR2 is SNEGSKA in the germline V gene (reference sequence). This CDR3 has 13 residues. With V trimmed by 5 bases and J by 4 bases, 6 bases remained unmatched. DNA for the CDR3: TGCAGTGCTCCGGACAGGAGAGCAGATACGCAGTATTTT. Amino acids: CSAPDRRADTQYF.

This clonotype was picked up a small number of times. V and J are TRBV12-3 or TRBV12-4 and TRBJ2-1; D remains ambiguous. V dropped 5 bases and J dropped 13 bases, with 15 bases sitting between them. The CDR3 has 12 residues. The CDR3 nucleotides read TGTGCCAGCAGTCGGGCTCGGAACATTCAGTTCTTC. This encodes CASSRARNIQFF.

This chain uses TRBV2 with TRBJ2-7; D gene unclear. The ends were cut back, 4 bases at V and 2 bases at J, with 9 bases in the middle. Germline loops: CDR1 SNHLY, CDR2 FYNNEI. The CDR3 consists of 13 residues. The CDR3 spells CASSVPRAYEQYF. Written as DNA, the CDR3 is TGTGCCAGCAGTGTACCCCGCGCCTACGAGCAGTACTTC.